The 32 T cell receptor beta chains given below trace back to one sample, sequenced in a study of blood T cell repertoires in COVID-19. Clones were sequenced by immunoSEQ multiplex PCR, and TCRdb holds only the in-frame ones, with some missing. This table holds under 200,000 clones, roughly 82% found once. The sequenced material came from PBMCs or T cells enriched from blood (not recorded which). These receptors all come from a man aged 50-59 years who had recovered from COVID-19.

V and J are TRBV11-2 and TRBJ2-7; a possible D gene is TRBD1 (6 bases). The CDR3 sequence is 15 residues long. V lost 5 bases, J lost 7 bases, and 21 bases lay in between. From germline, CDR1 is SGHAT and CDR2 FQNNGV. The CDR3 loop reads CASSPSWQTGAEQYF. The CDR3 DNA reads as TGTGCCAGCAGCCCCAGTTGGCAGACAGGAGCGGAGCAGTACTTC.

This clone was seen a single time. This chain uses TRBV6-4 with TRBJ1-6, with 8 bases that match TRBD1. The CDR3 covers 14 residues. V gave up 6 bases and J gave up 3 bases; unmatched junction bases: 1. Germline values: CDR1 MRHNA, CDR2 SNTAGT. The CDR3 protein is CASRQGDYNSPLHF. The CDR3 DNA reads TGTGCCAGCAGACAGGGGGACTATAATTCACCCCTCCACTTT.

This clone came up once. This chain joins TRBV4-2 and TRBJ2-1; TRBD2 matches at 8 bases. J was trimmed by 7 bases and V by 1 base; bases with no gene match: 6. Germline V gene lookup returns CDR1 LGHNA and CDR2 YNFKEQ. There are 15 residues in the CDR3. This CDR3 is CASSQGVTSENEQFF. The CDR3 nucleotides read TGTGCCAGCAGCCAAGGAGTGACTAGCGAGAATGAGCAGTTCTTC.

The chain recombines TRBV12-3 or TRBV12-4 with TRBJ2-7, with D possibly TRBD1 on 5 matching bases. V was pared by 4 bases and J by 2 bases, with 9 bases between. The CDR3 runs 13 residues. The DNA for the CDR3 is TGTGCCAGCAGTTCGACAGAAACCTACGAGCAGTACTTC. Translation gives CASSSTETYEQYF.

The rearrangement joins TRBV3-1 (or the pseudogene TRBV3-2) to TRBJ1-5; D gene unclear. Germline lookup yields CDR1 LGHDT and CDR2 YNNKEL (reference sequence). The CDR3 is 15 amino acids. The V end was cut by 5 bases, the J end by 0 bases, with 11 bases between. The CDR3 nucleotides read TGTGCCAGCAGCTCCCGGTCGGGTAGCAATCAGCCCCAGCATTTT. As protein: CASSSRSGSNQPQHF.

This chain joins TRBV28 and TRBJ1-6; D call uncertain. The length of the CDR3 is 12 residues. The V gene's germline CDR1 is MDHEN and CDR2 SYDVKM. The DNA for the CDR3 is TGTGGGTTTAGCTCCTATAATTCACCCCTCCACTTT. It codes for CGFSSYNSPLHF.

The chain couples TRBV13 to TRBJ2-1; TRBD2 matches 8 bases. The CDR3 spans 16 residues. Per the germline V gene, CDR1 is PRHDT and CDR2 is FYEKMQ (reference sequence). V lost 2 bases, J lost 9 bases, and 12 bases stayed unmatched. CDR3 sequence (DNA): TGTGCCAGCAGCTTATCCGGGGGGGCCCTTTTAGCTGAGCAGTTCTTC. Translation: CASSLSGGALLAEQFF.

The chain carries TRBV5-5 and TRBJ2-3; maybe TRBD2 (5 bases). Germline V gene lookup returns CDR1 SGHKS and CDR2 YYEKEE (reference sequence). The V end was cut by 2 bases, the J end by 4 bases, with 14 bases between. CDR3 length equals 15 residues. The CDR3 is CASSFVPGIPDTQYF. DNA for the CDR3: TGTGCCAGCAGCTTTGTTCCGGGGATACCAGATACGCAGTATTTT.

The chain carries TRBV6-5 and TRBJ2-1; 7 nucleotides match TRBD2. Looked up from germline, CDR1 is MNHEY and CDR2 is SVGAGI. V shed 2 bases, J shed 8 bases, and the junction held 3 bases outside the gene matches. This CDR3 is built from 13 residues. The CDR3 nucleotides read TGTGCCAGCAGTTACGGGGGAGGGGATGAGCAGTTCTTC. It translates to CASSYGGGDEQFF.

V and J are TRBV29-1 and TRBJ1-2, with TRBD1 as a possible D gene (6 bases). Germline-derived CDR1 and CDR2 are SQVTM and ANQGSEA. Trimming pared 3 bases from V and 5 bases from J, leaving 13 bases between. CDR3 length: 13 residues. This CDR3 is CSVDNRENYGYTF. As DNA, the CDR3 is TGCAGCGTTGATAACAGGGAGAATTATGGCTACACCTTC.

The V call is TRBV10-3, the J call TRBJ1-1; 8 nucleotides match TRBD1. From germline, CDR1 is ENHRY and CDR2 SYGVKD. With V trimmed by 4 bases and J by 1 base, 5 bases remained unmatched. The CDR3 has 15 amino acids. CDR3 amino acids: CAISVGQGGNTEAFF. The CDR3 region has the DNA TGTGCCATCAGTGTTGGACAGGGCGGGAACACTGAAGCTTTCTTT.

The chain combines TRBV9 with TRBJ2-1; TRBD2 aligns across 11 bases. V lost 4 bases to trimming and J lost 1 base; unmatched junction nucleotides: 7. This CDR3 region has 17 residues. Germline CDR1 and CDR2: SGDLS and YYNGEE. CDR3 amino acids: CASSITSGGTSYNEQFF. DNA for the CDR3: TGTGCCAGCAGCATAACTAGCGGGGGTACGTCCTACAATGAGCAGTTCTTC.

This clone has just one count. The rearrangement uses TRBV9 and TRBJ2-3, with 16 positions matching TRBD2. The CDR3 covers 18 residues. Germline values: CDR1 SGDLS, CDR2 YYNGEE. Unmatched junction bases numbered 8, after V lost 3 bases and J lost 4 bases. The CDR3 is CASSAKGGLAGGSDTQYF. CDR3 coding DNA: TGTGCCAGCAGCGCAAAAGGGGGACTAGCGGGAGGGTCAGATACGCAGTATTTT.

Worth noting for this clone: Other DNA sequences in the sample encode the same CDR3. V gene TRBV19 combines with J gene TRBJ2-6, with a weak D call TRBD1 (6 bases). Trimming left V 2 bases short and J 2 bases short, with 7 bases between. Germline lookup yields CDR1 LNHDA and CDR2 SQIVND (reference sequence). CDR3 length: 15 residues. The CDR3 reads CASSIQGTGANVLTF. Here the CDR3 DNA reads TGTGCCAGTAGTATACAGGGGACTGGGGCCAACGTCCTGACTTTC. The full variable domain, its missing parts supplied by reference TRBV19 and TRBJ2-6, is DGGITQSPKYLFRKEGQNVTLSCEQNLNHDAMYWYRQDPGQGLRLIYYSQIVNDFQKGDIAEGYSVSREKKESFPLTVTSAQKNPTAFYLCASSIQGTGANVLTFGAGSRLTVL.

This clone appeared once. The J gene is TRBJ2-1, the V gene TRBV5-8; D is undetermined. V lost 0 bases, J lost 8 bases, and 9 bases lay in between. In germline, CDR1 is SGHTS, CDR2 YDEGEE. The CDR3 totals 13 residues. The CDR3 reads CASSLDGGDEQFF. In DNA, the CDR3 is TGTGCCAGCAGCTTGGACGGCGGAGATGAGCAGTTCTTC.

This chain connects TRBV11-2 to TRBJ2-5; 9 positions match TRBD2. CDR3 size: 15 residues. Trimming cost V 3 bases and J 4 bases; bases outside gene matches: 6. Germline V lookup: CDR1 SGHAT, CDR2 FQNNGV. This CDR3 is CASSFPGLAGETQYF. The CDR3, as DNA: TGTGCCAGCAGCTTTCCGGGACTAGCCGGAGAGACCCAGTACTTC.

This chain joins TRBV7-2 and TRBJ1-1; a possible D gene is TRBD1 (5 bases). CDR1 SGHTA and CDR2 FQGNSA come from the germline V gene. V dropped 1 base and J dropped 3 bases, with 12 bases sitting between them. The CDR3 sequence is 15 residues long. DNA of the CDR3: TGTGCCAGCAGCTTAGTCGTGGGGCTGGACACTGAAGCTTTCTTT. Translation: CASSLVVGLDTEAFF.

This clone was seen more than once but under ten times. The chain combines TRBV15 with TRBJ1-1, with D maybe TRBD1 (5 bases). Trimming left V 3 bases short and J 8 bases short, with 16 bases between. The CDR3 consists of 14 residues. CDR1 and CDR2 from the germline V gene are LNHNV and YYDKDF (reference sequence). The CDR3 loop is CATSRSQGEAEAFF. The DNA for the CDR3 is TGTGCCACCAGCAGGTCTCAAGGGGAGGCCGAAGCTTTCTTT.

This clone has only one observation. The rearrangement uses TRBV2 and TRBJ2-1, with D unclear. The CDR3 is 11 amino acids. Germline loops: CDR1 SNHLY, CDR2 FYNNEI. V shed 5 bases and J shed 8 bases, with 7 bases lying between them. This CDR3 reads CASSYEDEQFF. Written as DNA, the CDR3 is TGTGCCAGCAGTTATGAGGATGAGCAGTTCTTC.

As to this clone: The final CDR3 position lacks the conserved phenylalanine or tryptophan, pointing to a likely read error. Because the CDR3's place on the DNA is in doubt, the DNA is left out and the CDR3 is given as listed by TCRdb. The genes are TRBV27 and TRBJ1-5. Termini included, the CDR3 measures 11 amino acids. Germline-derived CDR1 and CDR2 are MNHEY and SMNVEV (reference sequence). The CDR3: CASSLLRRSKS.

V is TRBV25-1 and J is TRBJ2-3, with a weak D call TRBD2 (6 bases). Germline V gene lookup returns CDR1 MGHDK and CDR2 SYGVNS. The ends were cut back, 4 bases at V and 3 bases at J, with 8 bases in the middle. The CDR3 extends over 13 amino acids. The CDR3 is CASSARETDTQYF. CDR3 nucleotide sequence: TGTGCCAGCAGTGCCCGGGAGACAGATACGCAGTATTTT.

The rearrangement links TRBV2 to TRBJ1-4; a weak D match, TRBD1 (6 bases). This CDR3 comprises 15 residues. V gave up 0 bases and J gave up 4 bases, with 9 bases separating them. The germline CDR1 and CDR2 sequences are SNHLY and FYNNEI. CDR3 nucleotides: TGTGCCAGCAGTGAAGCTAGGGGGAATAATGAAAAACTGTTTTTT. This codes for CASSEARGNNEKLFF.

This sequence joins TRBV2 and TRBJ2-3, with TRBD2 matching 7 bases. Trimming cost V 4 bases and J 0 bases; bases outside gene matches: 4. The germline V gene has CDR1 SNHLY and CDR2 FYNNEI. This CDR3 comprises 15 residues. CDR3 sequence: CASSARGDSTDTQYF. CDR3 bases: TGTGCCAGCAGTGCCCGGGGGGACAGCACAGATACGCAGTATTTT.

The chain links TRBV5-1 to TRBJ2-7; D gene unclear. Germline CDR1 is SGHRS and CDR2 is YFSETQ. Trimming stripped 0 bases from V and 5 bases from J, with 9 bases between. The CDR3 sequence is 13 residues long. CDR3 protein: CASSLAVVDEQYF. Here the CDR3 DNA reads TGCGCCAGCAGCTTGGCCGTCGTCGACGAGCAGTACTTC.

The chain couples TRBV10-1 to TRBJ2-2, with D perhaps matching TRBD2 (5 bases). CDR1 is WNHNN, CDR2 SYGVQD, per germline (reference sequence). V dropped 6 bases and J dropped 3 bases, with 8 bases sitting between them. This CDR3 has 13 amino acids. The DNA of the CDR3 is TGCGCCAGCAGCGGAGGAGACACCGGGGAGCTGTTTTTT. As protein: CASSGGDTGELFF.

The genes are TRBV7-2 and TRBJ2-1; possible D gene TRBD1, 6 bases. Germline assignment: CDR1 SGHTA and CDR2 FQGNSA. This CDR3 has 17 amino acids. The V end was cut by 3 bases, the J end by 6 bases, with 21 bases between. CDR3 sequence: CASSFGPRQGLRNEQFF. The CDR3 DNA reads TGTGCCAGCAGCTTTGGCCCACGGCAGGGGCTGCGCAATGAGCAGTTCTTC.

V usage is TRBV7-9 and J usage is TRBJ1-5; a weak D match, TRBD1 (6 bases). This CDR3 is 14 amino acids long. The germline gives CDR1 SEHNR, CDR2 FQNEAQ (reference sequence). Trimming took 2 bases from V and 4 from J, leaving 9 bases between them. CDR3 residues: CASSLKDRNQPQHF. CDR3 bases: TGTGCCAGCAGCTTAAAGGACAGAAATCAGCCCCAGCATTTT. Combining the CDR3 with reference TRBV7-9 and TRBJ1-5 gives the whole variable domain DTGVSQNPRHKITKRGQNVTFRCDPISEHNRLYWYRQTLGQGPEFLTYFQNEAQLEKSRLLSDRFSAERPKGSFSTLEIQRTEQGDSAMYLCASSLKDRNQPQHFGDGTRLSIL.

The chain employs TRBV5-1 and TRBJ1-6; D is unresolved. Trimming shortened V by 0 bases and J by 7 bases, and 17 bases separated the two germline ends. Germline V gene data show CDR1 as SGHRS and CDR2 as YFSETQ. There are 17 residues in the CDR3. The chain's CDR3 is CASSLDRIRTGNSPLHF. In DNA form, the CDR3 reads TGCGCCAGCAGCTTGGATAGGATCAGAACGGGAAATTCACCCCTCCACTTT.

The gene calls are TRBV3-1 (or the pseudogene TRBV3-2) and TRBJ2-7; 11 bases line up with TRBD2. J gave up 9 bases and V 0 bases, and 13 bases lay outside the gene matches. The CDR3 has 17 residues. CDR1 is LGHDT and CDR2 is YNNKEL in the germline V gene (reference sequence). The CDR3: CASSQDRLTSGSKGQYF. Here the CDR3 DNA reads TGTGCCAGCAGCCAAGATAGGTTAACTAGCGGGAGTAAGGGGCAGTACTTC.

The chain joins TRBV3-1 (or the pseudogene TRBV3-2) to TRBJ1-2, with TRBD1 matching 8 bases. CDR3 length: 13 residues. Germline CDR1 and CDR2: LGHDT and YNNKEL (reference sequence). With 7 bases clipped from V and 7 bases from J, the junction kept 8 bases outside the gene matches. The CDR3 region has the DNA TGTGCCAGCAACGGGCAGGGGGCGAGTGGCTACACCTTC. This encodes CASNGQGASGYTF.

The chain combines TRBV29-1 with TRBJ2-2; TRBD1 agrees at 8 bases. The CDR3 sequence is 15 residues long. The germline CDR1 and CDR2 sequences are SQVTM and ANQGSEA. Trimming at V came to 6 bases and at J to 1 base, leaving 7 bases not matched to a gene. The CDR3 loop is CSVAPGQVNTGELFF. The CDR3 bases are TGCAGCGTCGCACCGGGACAGGTGAACACCGGGGAGCTGTTTTTT.

The chain has TRBV18 and TRBJ2-7, with a possible D match to TRBD1 (6 bases). This CDR3 is built from 16 residues. The V gene lost 3 bases and the J gene lost 7 bases, with 22 bases spanning the gap. Germline V gene lookup returns CDR1 KGHSH and CDR2 LQKENI. CDR3 loop: CASSPQGQGVLREQYF. As DNA, the CDR3 is TGTGCCAGCTCACCCCAGGGACAAGGGGTCCTAAGAGAGCAGTACTTC.